Below, 30 T cell receptor beta chains from the same sample are listed, as sequenced in a study of T cells in Graves' hyperthyroidism and ophthalmopathy. There were TCR beta CDR3 regions amplified from RNA transcripts. Primed by the HTBI set, a first-round RT-PCR was run on the TCR CDR3. One entry per CDR3 protein, called by TCRdb with MiXCR from the multiplex PCR reads. The table records 650,000 to 700,000 distinct CDR3 sequences, 17% of them present only once. The sequenced sample was blood. All receptors come from a man in his fifties with Graves' hyperthyroidism.

This clonotype was recorded many times. CDR3 bases: TGTGCCAGCTCACCACGGGACAGACCCCTCCACTTT. Protein: CASSPRDRPLHF. The chain has TRBV18 and TRBJ1-6; 7 bases are a match to TRBD1. This CDR3 contains 12 residues. Germline CDR1 reads KGHSH; CDR2 reads LQKENI. V trimming: 1 base; J trimming: 12 bases; junction bases outside the gene matches: 0.

This clonotype was counted at least ten times. The CDR3 coding sequence is TGTGCCTGGAGTGTAGGGACAAGATATGGCTACACCTTC. Translated, it gives CAWSVGTRYGYTF. J is TRBJ1-2 and V is TRBV30; possible D gene TRBD1, 6 bases. V was clipped by 0 bases and J by 5 bases, with 10 bases between them. This CDR3 region has 13 residues. Germline CDR1 and CDR2: GTSNPN and SVGIG (reference sequence).

This clonotype was detected ten times or more. The chain couples TRBV2 to TRBJ2-1, with 7 bases lining up with TRBD2. The CDR3 spans 15 residues. Looked up from germline, CDR1 is SNHLY and CDR2 is FYNNEI. Unmatched junction bases numbered 14, after V lost 6 bases and J lost 9 bases. The DNA for the CDR3 is TGTGCCAGCAGACCCGGACTAGGTAGCCTTGGTGAGCAGTTCTTC. Translating gives CASRPGLGSLGEQFF.

This clonotype was found many times. This chain links TRBV7-6 with TRBJ2-5; 11 positions agree with TRBD2. V was pared by 1 base and J by 4 bases, with 8 bases of the junction left unmatched. The CDR3 spans 17 residues. Germline loops: CDR1 SGHVS, CDR2 FNYEAQ. DNA of the CDR3: TGTGCCAGCAGCTTAGAGCTAGCGGGAGGCATAACAGAGACCCAGTACTTC. This translates into CASSLELAGGITETQYF.

This clonotype came up many times. The chain is built from TRBV2 and TRBJ1-2; D gene ambiguous. Germline V gene sequence: CDR1 SNHLY, CDR2 FYNNEI. The CDR3 runs to 13 residues. Trimming shortened V by 8 bases and J by 4 bases, and 14 bases separated the two germline ends. This chain's CDR3 is CASGLPGGYGYTF. The CDR3 nucleotides read TGTGCCAGCGGACTCCCGGGAGGCTATGGCTACACCTTC. Full variable domain (remainder filled in from reference TRBV2 and TRBJ1-2): EPEVTQTPSHQVTQMGQEVILRCVPISNHLYFYWYRQILGQKVEFLVSFYNNEISEKSEIFDDQFSVERPDGSNFTLKIRSTKLEDSAMYFCASGLPGGYGYTFGSGTRLTVV.

This clonotype was seen repeatedly, ten times or more. A much larger clone differs by one base, so this may be a read error. The chain joins TRBV7-9 to TRBJ2-3; TRBD2 might be the D (5 bases). The CDR3 length is 12 residues. V lost 3 bases and J 6 bases, leaving 7 bases between the germline ends. Germline V gene sequence: CDR1 SEHNR, CDR2 FQNEAQ (reference sequence). The CDR3 bases are TGTGCCAGCAGCTTCGGGGAGGATACGCAGTATTTT. Translated, it gives CASSFGEDTQYF.

This clonotype was seen repeatedly, ten times or more. This chain connects TRBV11-2 to TRBJ2-7; weak D call: TRBD1 (5 bases). The V end lost 2 bases, the J end lost 2 bases, and 10 bases lay between the germline ends. This CDR3 comprises 14 residues. The germline V gene has CDR1 SGHAT and CDR2 FQNNGV. The CDR3: CASSLRYRPYEQYF. The DNA of the CDR3 is TGTGCCAGCAGCTTAAGGTACAGGCCCTACGAGCAGTACTTC.

This clonotype was seen many times. This CDR3 reads CASSYRATYNEQFF. The CDR3, as DNA: TGTGCCAGCAGTTACAGAGCAACCTACAATGAGCAGTTCTTC. This sequence joins TRBV6-5 and TRBJ2-1, with no clear D. The length of the CDR3 is 14 residues. In germline, CDR1 is MNHEY, CDR2 SVGAGI. V dropped 2 bases and J dropped 2 bases, with 7 bases sitting between them.

This clonotype was observed many times. An end of the junction differs from the germline gene, which may be a read error. The J gene is TRBJ1-1, the V gene TRBV11-2, with D possibly matching TRBD1 (5 bases). Per the germline V gene, CDR1 is SGHAT and CDR2 is FQNNGV. The CDR3 contains 14 residues. CDR3 bases: TGTGCCGGCAGCTTGACAGACAAGAACACTGAAGCTTTCTTT. This gives the protein CAGSLTDKNTEAFF.

The rearrangement joins TRBV20-1 to TRBJ1-5; 9 bases align to TRBD1. The junction had 5 bases not matched to a gene; V was cut back by 3 bases and J by 2 bases. CDR1 and CDR2 (germline): DFQATT, SNEGSKA (reference sequence). The CDR3 runs to 15 residues. CDR3 nucleotides: TGCAGTGCTAGGACAGGGGGGCTCGGCAATCAGCCCCAGCATTTT. Its translation: CSARTGGLGNQPQHF.

The chain employs TRBV5-4 and TRBJ2-4, with D hard to call. V was cut by 4 bases and J by 3 bases, with 11 bases left in between. The CDR3 sequence is 14 residues long. CDR1 and CDR2 (germline): SGHNT, YYREEE (reference sequence). The CDR3 sequence is CASSLSLGKNIQYF. The CDR3 coding sequence is TGTGCCAGCAGCCTCTCGCTGGGCAAAAACATTCAGTACTTC.

This clonotype was observed a handful of times. The J gene is TRBJ2-3, the V gene TRBV12-3 or TRBV12-4; D unclear. Between the trimmed V and J ends, which lost 2 bases and 2 bases, there was a span of 11 bases. The CDR3 covers 15 residues. Here the CDR3 reads CASSLYKGYTDTQYF. The CDR3 DNA sequence: TGTGCCAGCAGTTTATATAAGGGCTACACAGATACGCAGTATTTT.

The gene calls are TRBV20-1 and TRBJ2-1; weak D call: TRBD1 (5 bases). With 7 bases removed from V and 10 bases from J, the gap between germline ends came to 23 bases. Germline CDR1 and CDR2: DFQATT and SNEGSKA (reference sequence). The CDR3 spans 14 residues. The DNA of the CDR3 is TGCAGTGTCACAACTGGGCTAGGGGCATACGAGCAGTTCTTC. Its translation is CSVTTGLGAYEQFF.

This clonotype was found a few times. The rearrangement joins TRBV28 to TRBJ1-2; no reliable D call. Per the germline V gene, CDR1 is MDHEN and CDR2 is SYDVKM. The V end lost 5 bases, the J end lost 5 bases, and 15 bases lay between the germline ends. CDR3 length: 14 amino acids. The CDR3 DNA reads TGTGCCAGCAGTCCCACCCCCAGTAGTTATGGCTACACCTTC. It yields the protein CASSPTPSSYGYTF.

This clonotype was seen repeatedly, ten times or more. The rearrangement uses TRBV2 and TRBJ2-7, with TRBD2 matching over 8 bases. The CDR3 loop spans 18 amino acids. The V gene end was trimmed by 5 bases and the J gene end by 5 bases; junction bases not matched to a gene: 20. The germline CDR1 and CDR2 sequences are SNHLY and FYNNEI. The CDR3 loop is CASSNGLASPDLGDEQYF. CDR3 nucleotides: TGTGCCAGCAGTAACGGACTAGCCAGCCCGGATTTGGGGGACGAGCAGTACTTC.

There are many counts of this clonotype. The chain carries TRBV27 and TRBJ2-5; D could derive from TRBD1 or TRBD2 (6 bases each). From germline, CDR1 is MNHEY and CDR2 SMNVEV (reference sequence). The CDR3 sequence is 14 residues long. V lost 5 bases to trimming and J lost 5 bases, with 15 bases between them. CDR3 loop: CASSTRGQGETQYF. The CDR3 DNA follows: TGTGCCAGCAGTACCCGGGGGCAGGGGGAGACCCAGTACTTC.

This clonotype occurred once. J is TRBJ2-2 and V is TRBV29-1, with 9 bases aligning to TRBD1. This CDR3 has 16 amino acids. In germline, CDR1 is SQVTM, CDR2 ANQGSEA. After removal of 4 bases from V and 3 bases from J, the junction contained 9 bases not matched to a gene. CDR3 residues: CSVGNWDRADTGELFF. CDR3 sequence (DNA): TGCAGCGTTGGAAATTGGGACAGGGCAGACACCGGGGAGCTGTTTTTT.

This clonotype was detected ten times or more. The gene calls are TRBV29-1 and TRBJ1-2; no firm D call. Germline values: CDR1 SQVTM, CDR2 ANQGSEA. Trimming cost V 4 bases and J 4 bases, with 13 bases left between them. This CDR3 spans 13 amino acids. CDR3 loop: CSVVLPAIYGYTF. CDR3 DNA sequence: TGCAGCGTTGTACTACCGGCTATCTATGGCTACACCTTC.

V usage is TRBV7-9 and J usage is TRBJ1-1; weak D call: TRBD1 (6 bases). Per germline, CDR1 SEHNR and CDR2 FQNEAQ (reference sequence). V was cut by 1 base and J by 4 bases, with 10 bases left in between. This CDR3 contains 14 residues. The CDR3 nucleotides are TGTGCCAGCAGCTTAGTAGGGGGGTTCACTGAAGCTTTCTTT. Translation gives CASSLVGGFTEAFF.

This clonotype was recorded many times. The chain joins TRBV27 to TRBJ2-5, with D perhaps TRBD1 (5 bases). The length of the CDR3 is 15 residues. Germline values: CDR1 MNHEY, CDR2 SMNVEV (reference sequence). Trimming took off 3 bases at V and 5 bases at J, with 16 bases between the two ends. The chain's CDR3 is CASSFAGIERETQYF. In nucleotides, the CDR3 is TGTGCCAGCAGTTTTGCAGGGATTGAGCGTGAGACCCAGTACTTC.

This clonotype was observed a handful of times. The gene calls are TRBV20-1 and TRBJ2-7, with a tentative D call TRBD2 (6 bases). CDR3 size: 15 residues. The germline CDR1 and CDR2 sequences are DFQATT and SNEGSKA (reference sequence). Trimming stripped 0 bases from V and 4 bases from J, with 16 bases between. The CDR3 DNA reads TGCAGTGCTAGAGATTTCCCCAGGGAGGAGTACGAGCAGTACTTC. Its protein product is CSARDFPREEYEQYF.

This clonotype was observed a few times. The J gene is TRBJ2-7, the V gene TRBV18; TRBD1 matches 10 bases. The CDR3 covers 16 residues. The V and J ends lost 4 bases and 4 bases, in that order; junction bases with no gene match: 10. CDR1 and CDR2 (germline): KGHSH, LQKENI. The CDR3 bases are TGTGCCAGCTCACTGACAGGGGGCGGATTAGAATACGAGCAGTACTTC. It translates to CASSLTGGGLEYEQYF.

This clonotype was recorded at least ten times. V usage is TRBV11-1 and J usage is TRBJ2-7; TRBD2 aligns across 10 bases. The V gene's germline CDR1 is SGHAT and CDR2 FQDESV (reference sequence). The CDR3 length is 15 residues. With 0 bases clipped from V and 3 bases from J, the junction kept 2 bases outside the gene matches. CDR3 sequence reads: CASSLALAGVYEQYF. The CDR3 nucleotides read TGTGCCAGCAGCTTAGCTCTAGCGGGAGTCTACGAGCAGTACTTC.

This clonotype was observed at least ten times. This chain uses TRBV28 with TRBJ1-1; D gene uncertain. Germline V gene sequence: CDR1 MDHEN, CDR2 SYDVKM. The CDR3 is made up of 14 amino acids. The V end was cut by 5 bases, the J end by 1 base, with 11 bases between. This CDR3 reads CASSILQRNTEAFF. As DNA, the CDR3 is TGTGCCAGCAGTATCTTACAGAGGAACACTGAAGCTTTCTTT.

Notes on this clonotype: Since a much larger clone is just one base distant, this may be a read error. The CDR3 loop reads CASTTGLRKSYDEQFF. Here the CDR3 DNA reads TGTGCCAGCACCACGGGACTCCGAAAGTCCTACGATGAGCAGTTCTTC. J is TRBJ2-1 and V is TRBV6-2 or TRBV6-3; possibly TRBD2 for D (6 bases). CDR1 and CDR2 from the germline V gene are MNHEY and SVGEGT. The CDR3 contains 16 residues.

A remark on this clonotype: This could be a read error, since a much larger clone is one nucleotide away. The rearrangement joins TRBV30 to TRBJ2-5, with D possibly being TRBD1 or TRBD2 (5 bases each). The germline CDR1 and CDR2 sequences are GTSNPN and SVGIG (reference sequence). The CDR3 totals 12 residues. As DNA, the CDR3 is TGTGCCTGGAAAGAGGGGTCGGAGACCCAGTGCTTC. It encodes CAWKEGSETQCF. Looking up the rest from reference TRBV30 and TRBJ2-5 gives the full variable domain: SQTIHQWPATLVQPVGSPLSLECTVEGTSNPNLYWYRQAAGRGLQLLFYSVGIGQISSEVPQNLSASRPQDRQFILSSKKLLLSDSGFYLCAWKEGSETQCFGPGTRLLVL.

In its sample, this clonotype was seen many times. The chain joins TRBV11-2 to TRBJ2-5; TRBD2 might be the D (5 bases). CDR1 is SGHAT, CDR2 FQNNGV, per germline. The ends were cut back, 5 bases at V and 4 bases at J, with 23 bases in the middle. This CDR3 is built from 17 residues. CDR3 amino acids: CASSPLPWEQSGETQYF. CDR3 DNA: TGTGCCAGCAGCCCACTACCCTGGGAGCAGAGTGGAGAGACCCAGTACTTC.

This clonotype has at least ten counts. CDR3 amino acids: CAWSVGGSLHEQYF. The CDR3 DNA follows: TGTGCCTGGAGTGTTGGTGGGAGTCTCCACGAGCAGTACTTC. The chain employs TRBV30 and TRBJ2-7, with a possible D match to TRBD2 (5 bases). Germline lookup yields CDR1 GTSNPN and CDR2 SVGIG (reference sequence). This CDR3 region has 14 residues. The germline V and J ends were trimmed by 0 bases and 5 bases, with 14 bases remaining between them.

This clonotype was seen at least ten times. CDR3 sequence: CASSEVNTEAFF. The CDR3, as DNA: TGTGCCAGCAGTGAGGTGAACACTGAAGCTTTCTTT. V and J are TRBV2 and TRBJ1-1, with D unclear. Germline-derived CDR1 and CDR2 are SNHLY and FYNNEI. The V gene lost 3 bases and the J gene lost 0 bases, with 2 bases spanning the gap. The CDR3 has 12 amino acids.

This clonotype was detected a few times. V and J are TRBV6-1 and TRBJ2-1; TRBD2 might be the D (6 bases). Trimming removed 5 bases from V and 9 bases from J, with 20 bases in between. There are 15 residues in the CDR3. The germline CDR1 and CDR2 sequences are MNHNS and SASEGT. This chain's CDR3 is CASSRGGGLGSEQFF. Written as DNA, the CDR3 is TGTGCCAGCAGTAGGGGTGGGGGACTTGGGAGTGAGCAGTTCTTC.